The source of this T cell receptor beta chain is a study of T cell changes during pregnancy in multiple sclerosis. The assay was immunoSEQ multiplex PCR, and TCRdb's table has in-frame clones only and misses some. The sample lists about 62,000 clones; around 93% were seen once. Trimming took 2 bases from V and 2 from J, leaving 17 bases between them. The CDR3 is made up of 17 amino acids. Germline V gives CDR1 MDHEN, CDR2 SYDVKM. V usage is TRBV28 and J usage is TRBJ2-3, with D perhaps matching TRBD2 (6 bases). Material: peripheral blood, obtained in the second trimester of pregnancy. This receptor was taken from a female donor in good health, enrolled as a control in a pregnancy study. The CDR3 protein is CASSLVPGLPVTDTQYF. The CDR3 bases are TGTGCCAGCAGTTTAGTACCCGGACTACCGGTCACAGATACGCAGTATTTT. The full variable domain, with the rest looked up from reference TRBV28 and TRBJ2-3, is DVKVTQSSRYLVKRTGEKVFLECVQDMDHENMFWYRQDPGLGLRLIYFSYDVKMKEKGDIPEGYSVSREKKERFSLILESASTNQTSMYLCASSLVPGLPVTDTQYFGPGTRLTVL.